This T cell receptor beta chain was identified in a study of blood T cells in healthy people across ages. Study-wide background: Researchers report that template switching captured about one barcoded beta molecule per two T cells. The study, taken as a whole, reports: Unsorted PBMCs ruled out conclusive naive versus antigen-experienced comparison. Not knowing donor CMV status may have confounded expanded clonotype changes.

About this clonotype: What it recognizes is unknown.

The authors ran a second PCR of about 7 to 12 cycles using a sample-barcoded 5' primer and a J-beta primer mix. Each cDNA molecule, via a template-switch adaptor with 12 random nucleotides, was tagged. One entry per CDR3 protein, called by TCRdb with MiXCR from the 5' RACE reads. Counted here are about 1.5 million distinct CDR3 sequences, approximately 39% occurring once; the ten biggest clones make up around 4%. V was shortened by 4 bases and J by 2 bases, with 12 bases between the two germline ends. This CDR3 contains 15 residues. Germline CDR1 is MNHEY and CDR2 is SVGEGT. This sequence was found in a young woman in good health. This chain connects TRBV6-2 or TRBV6-3 to TRBJ2-1; D uncertain. Sequencing used blood. This CDR3 reads CASSWNLGTYNEQFF. For the CDR3, the DNA is TGTGCCAGCAGTTGGAACTTGGGAACCTACAATGAGCAGTTCTTC.